These 24 T cell receptor beta chains were sequenced from one sample in a study of CD8+ T cells in alopecia areata. Treatment denoted: oral pan-JAK inhibitor, 5-10 mg twice daily. The authors extracted RNA and reverse transcribed it into cDNA as the sequencing template. Some clones are missing from TCRdb's copy, which holds only in-frame ones; the method was immunoSEQ multiplex PCR. The profile covers about 170,000 clones, with 58% appearing a single time and approximately 16% taken by the ten largest. The sequences come from CD4+ T cells sorted from blood, collected between weeks 55 and 65, from a patient treated with tofacitinib. The receptors were gathered from a human donor with alopecia areata.

This clone has more than one count but fewer than ten. J is TRBJ2-5 and V is TRBV7-2; 7 bases align to TRBD1. Germline CDR1 is SGHTA and CDR2 is FQGNSA. The CDR3 loop spans 13 amino acids. V lost 5 bases and J lost 6; bases outside the gene matches: 6. CDR3 in DNA: TGTGCCAGCAGCCTCAGACAGGGCCAGACCCAGTACTTC. This translates into CASSLRQGQTQYF.

This clone showed up just a few times. The V call is TRBV29-1, the J call TRBJ2-2, with D unclear. Germline lookup yields CDR1 SQVTM and CDR2 ANQGSEA. This CDR3 spans 13 amino acids. Trimming took off 3 bases at V and 2 bases at J, with 7 bases between the two ends. Written as DNA, the CDR3 is TGCAGCGTTGACGAAGTTAACACCGGGGAGCTGTTTTTT. Translation: CSVDEVNTGELFF.

This clone has only a few counts. As the CDR3 is not closed by the conserved phenylalanine or tryptophan, this likely results from a read error. It is unclear where the CDR3 begins or ends on the DNA, so no DNA is shown, and the CDR3 is as TCRdb lists it. The chain couples TRBV15 to TRBJ2-4; the table gives TRBD2 as D, unverified against the DNA. Germline V gives CDR1 LNHNV, CDR2 YYDKDF (reference sequence). The CDR3 comprises 12 residues, both ends counted. The CDR3 here is CATSRDFGLTTL.

V usage is TRBV4-1 and J usage is TRBJ2-3; no clear D. There are 12 residues in the CDR3. Germline values: CDR1 MGHRA, CDR2 YSYEKL. Between the trimmed V and J ends, which lost 4 bases and 4 bases, there was a span of 6 bases. The CDR3 sequence: CASSLDSDTQYF. The CDR3 DNA follows: TGCGCCAGCAGCCTTGACTCAGATACGCAGTATTTT.

The J gene is TRBJ1-1, the V gene TRBV2; D is unclear. Trimming shortened V by 5 bases and J by 1 base, and 8 bases separated the two germline ends. This CDR3 comprises 13 residues. Germline V gene data show CDR1 as SNHLY and CDR2 as FYNNEI. CDR3 residues: CASSIRSNTEAFF. As DNA, the CDR3 is TGTGCCAGCAGTATCAGGTCGAACACTGAAGCTTTCTTT.

V and J are TRBV11-3 and TRBJ1-1; a weak D match, TRBD1 (5 bases). This CDR3 spans 13 amino acids. V gave up 5 bases and J gave up 6 bases, with 13 bases separating them. Germline V gene lookup returns CDR1 SGHNT and CDR2 YENEEA. The CDR3 reads CASSPGPGAEAFF. The CDR3 coding sequence is TGTGCCAGCAGCCCGGGCCCGGGGGCTGAAGCTTTCTTT.

This clone occurred once. The chain employs TRBV2 and TRBJ2-3; TRBD1 matches at 10 bases. This CDR3 spans 15 amino acids. The J segment lost 1 base and the V segment lost 3 bases, leaving 1 base of the junction unmatched. Germline-derived CDR1 and CDR2 are SNHLY and FYNNEI. Here the CDR3 DNA reads TGTGCCAGCAGTGACGGGACAGGGGGCACAGATACGCAGTATTTT. Its translation is CASSDGTGGTDTQYF.

The chain couples TRBV5-5 to TRBJ2-3, with 8 bases lining up with TRBD1. The CDR3 runs to 14 residues. V shed 4 bases and J 6 bases; nucleotides not matched to a gene: 7. Germline-derived CDR1 and CDR2 are SGHKS and YYEKEE (reference sequence). The CDR3 protein is CASSTGQGGDTQYF. Here the CDR3 DNA reads TGTGCCAGCAGCACCGGACAGGGTGGGGATACGCAGTATTTT.

This chain connects TRBV30 to TRBJ2-5; 7 nucleotides agree with TRBD2. This CDR3 contains 13 residues. Germline-derived CDR1 and CDR2 are GTSNPN and SVGIG (reference sequence). After removal of 2 bases from V and 0 bases from J, the junction contained 0 bases not matched to a gene. As DNA, the CDR3 is TGTGCCTGGAGTAGCGGGGACCAAGAGACCCAGTACTTC. Protein: CAWSSGDQETQYF.

The table lists this clone with a few counts. The rearrangement links TRBV30 to TRBJ1-6, with D possibly being TRBD1 (5 bases). The CDR3 covers 13 residues. Trimming stripped 1 base from V and 10 bases from J, with 11 bases between. Germline V gives CDR1 GTSNPN, CDR2 SVGIG (reference sequence). The CDR3 bases are TGTGCCTGGAGTGGAGGGGATTTATCACCCCTCCACTTT. Translation: CAWSGGDLSPLHF. The whole variable domain, remainder taken from reference TRBV30 and TRBJ1-6, is SQTIHQWPATLVQPVGSPLSLECTVEGTSNPNLYWYRQAAGRGLQLLFYSVGIGQISSEVPQNLSASRPQDRQFILSSKKLLLSDSGFYLCAWSGGDLSPLHFGNGTRLTVT.

The chain is built from TRBV15 and TRBJ2-5; TRBD1 might be the D (6 bases). The CDR3 has 17 amino acids. V shed 5 bases and J shed 1 base, with 20 bases lying between them. The germline CDR1 and CDR2 sequences are LNHNV and YYDKDF (reference sequence). The CDR3 DNA reads as TGTGCCACCAGCGAGGGGCCCGGGACACAACTCCAAGAGACCCAGTACTTC. Protein sequence: CATSEGPGTQLQETQYF.

CDR3 coding DNA: TGCGCCAGCAGCTGGGACGCAGGGGCGGCCTACGAGCAGTACTTC. Its translation: CASSWDAGAAYEQYF. The rearrangement uses TRBV5-1 and TRBJ2-7; a weak D match, TRBD1 (6 bases). The germline V gene has CDR1 SGHRS and CDR2 YFSETQ. The CDR3 consists of 15 residues. V was shortened by 3 bases and J by 2 bases, with 15 bases between the two germline ends.

The CDR3 region is CSVGQGAWDGYTF. CDR3 bases: TGCAGCGTTGGACAGGGAGCTTGGGATGGCTACACCTTC. J is TRBJ1-2 and V is TRBV29-1; 7 nucleotides line up with TRBD1. The CDR3 sequence is 13 residues long. Germline V lookup: CDR1 SQVTM, CDR2 ANQGSEA. The V and J ends lost 4 bases and 6 bases, in that order; junction bases with no gene match: 8.

This clone has just a few counts. The chain joins TRBV6-6 to TRBJ1-1; weak D call: TRBD1 (5 bases). This CDR3 is built from 16 residues. Germline V gives CDR1 MNHNY, CDR2 SVGAGI (reference sequence). Trimming removed 5 bases at V and 5 bases at J, with 21 bases between. In DNA, the CDR3 is TGTGCCAGCAGTAACCCCCAATTGGGACCTGGAACTGAAGCTTTCTTT. Protein product: CASSNPQLGPGTEAFF.

The table lists this clone with a count of one. The V and J genes are TRBV6-5 and TRBJ2-1; 7 nucleotides line up with TRBD1. V gave up 5 bases and J gave up 5 bases; unmatched junction bases: 6. CDR1 is MNHEY, CDR2 SVGAGI, per germline. This CDR3 region has 14 residues. The CDR3: CASSPDRADNEQFF. The CDR3 nucleotides are TGTGCCAGCAGTCCCGACAGGGCGGACAATGAGCAGTTCTTC.

The chain recombines TRBV5-1 with TRBJ1-2, with 7 bases identical to TRBD1. Trimming at V came to 1 base and at J to 8 bases, leaving 11 bases not matched to a gene. Germline-derived CDR1 and CDR2 are SGHRS and YFSETQ. The CDR3 consists of 15 residues. The CDR3 loop is CASSLTRGQVQGYTF. The CDR3 nucleotides read TGCGCCAGCAGCTTGACGAGAGGACAGGTCCAAGGCTACACCTTC.

V is TRBV29-1 and J is TRBJ2-1; 9 bases match TRBD1. This CDR3 is built from 16 residues. In germline, CDR1 is SQVTM, CDR2 ANQGSEA. V was clipped by 1 base and J by 5 bases; unmatched bases: 9. CDR3 loop: CSVEAPGQGKDNEQFF. CDR3 nucleotide sequence: TGCAGCGTTGAAGCCCCCGGACAGGGGAAAGACAATGAGCAGTTCTTC.

This chain uses TRBV11-2 with TRBJ2-2, with D possibly matching TRBD1 (5 bases). The CDR3 runs 12 residues. CDR1 is SGHAT and CDR2 is FQNNGV in the germline V gene. V lost 1 base to trimming and J lost 8 bases, with 5 bases between them. CDR3 DNA: TGTGCCAGCAGCTTAGCAGGGGGGGAGCTGTTTTTT. It yields the protein CASSLAGGELFF.

This chain joins TRBV30 and TRBJ1-2; 9 nucleotides align to TRBD1. V trimming: 4 bases; J trimming: 2 bases; junction bases outside the gene matches: 8. The CDR3 totals 15 residues. Looked up from germline, CDR1 is GTSNPN and CDR2 is SVGIG (reference sequence). CDR3 nucleotides: TGTGCCTGGACCACAGGGGGCGGAAGAAACTATGGCTACACCTTC. It codes for CAWTTGGGRNYGYTF.

J is TRBJ2-7 and V is TRBV29-1; D gene ambiguous. Germline V CDR1 and CDR2: SQVTM, ANQGSEA. The length of the CDR3 is 12 residues. The germline V and J ends were trimmed by 3 bases and 5 bases, with 11 bases remaining between them. The CDR3 is CSVDAGPNEQYF. As DNA, the CDR3 is TGCAGCGTTGACGCAGGTCCGAACGAGCAGTACTTC.

The genes are TRBV2 and TRBJ2-2, with 8 nucleotides matching TRBD2. This CDR3 contains 17 residues. Per the germline V gene, CDR1 is SNHLY and CDR2 is FYNNEI. V lost 6 bases and J lost 0; bases outside the gene matches: 9. CDR3 nucleotide sequence: TGTGCCAGCAGCGCCCAGCCGGGACTAGCGAACACCGGGGAGCTGTTTTTT. Amino acids: CASSAQPGLANTGELFF.

In regard to this clone: Different DNA sequences within this sample yield the same CDR3. The rearrangement uses TRBV29-1 and TRBJ1-5, with unresolved D. The CDR3 spans 13 residues. Germline CDR1 and CDR2: SQVTM and ANQGSEA. V was clipped by 4 bases and J by 0 bases, with 7 bases between them. CDR3 amino acids: CSVVEDSNQPQHF. The DNA of the CDR3 is TGCAGCGTTGTGGAGGATAGCAATCAGCCCCAGCATTTT.

The CDR3 spells CASSLLSGTGFQETQYF. CDR3 sequence (DNA): TGTGCCAGCAGTTTACTCTCCGGGACAGGGTTCCAGGAGACCCAGTACTTC. The chain carries TRBV27 and TRBJ2-5, with 9 bases that match TRBD1. V shed 2 bases, J shed 5 bases, and the junction held 12 bases outside the gene matches. Germline-derived CDR1 and CDR2 are MNHEY and SMNVEV (reference sequence). The CDR3 covers 17 residues.

The J gene is TRBJ1-2, the V gene TRBV30; the D is unclear. CDR3 length equals 12 residues. V was cut by 2 bases and J by 1 base, with 5 bases left in between. The germline CDR1 and CDR2 sequences are GTSNPN and SVGIG (reference sequence). Here the CDR3 reads CAWSQVNYGYTF. CDR3 nucleotides: TGTGCCTGGAGTCAAGTTAACTATGGCTACACCTTC.